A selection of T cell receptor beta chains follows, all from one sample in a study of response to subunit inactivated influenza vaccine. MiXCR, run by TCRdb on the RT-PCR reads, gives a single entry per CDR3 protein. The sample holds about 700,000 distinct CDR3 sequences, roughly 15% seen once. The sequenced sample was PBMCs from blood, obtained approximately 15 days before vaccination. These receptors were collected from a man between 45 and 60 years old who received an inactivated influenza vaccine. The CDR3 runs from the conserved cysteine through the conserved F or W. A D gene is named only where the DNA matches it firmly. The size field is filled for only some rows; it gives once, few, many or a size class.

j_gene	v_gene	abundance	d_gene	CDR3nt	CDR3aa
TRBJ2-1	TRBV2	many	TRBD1	TGTGCCAGCAGTGATGGACAGGGGAACATCTATGAGCAGTTCTTC	CASSDGQGNIYEQFF
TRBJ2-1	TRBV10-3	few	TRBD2	TGTGCCATGCGAGCGGGAGACACCTACAATGAGCAGTTCTTC	CAMRAGDTYNEQFF
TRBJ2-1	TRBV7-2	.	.	TGTGCCAGCAGCTTAGCGACGGGAGCCTACAATGAGCAGTTCTTC	CASSLATGAYNEQFF
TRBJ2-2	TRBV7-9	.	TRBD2	TGTGCCAGCAGCCCGAACGTTGGACTAGCAAGGGCCGGGGAGCTGTTTTTT	CASSPNVGLARAGELFF
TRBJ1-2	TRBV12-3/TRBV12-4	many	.	TGTGCCAGCAGTCCCCCCGGAGGATACTATGGCTACACCTTC	CASSPPGGYYGYTF
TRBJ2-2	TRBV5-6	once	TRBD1	TGTGCCAGCAGCCCGCTATTTAGGACAGGGTCCGCCGGGGAGCTGTTTTTT	CASSPLFRTGSAGELFF
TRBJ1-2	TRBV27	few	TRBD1	TGTGCCAGCAGTTTACTGACAGGGGGGCCCGGCCATGGCTACACCTTC	CASSLLTGGPGHGYTF
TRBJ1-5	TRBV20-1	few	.	TGCAGTGCTAGTCTAGGAGCGGGAAATCAGCCCCAGCATTTT	CSASLGAGNQPQHF
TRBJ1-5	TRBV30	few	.	TGTGCCTGGAGTGGACAGGGCAATCAGCCCCAGCATTTT	CAWSGQGNQPQHF
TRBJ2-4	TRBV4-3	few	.	TGCGCCAGCAGCCCCGGCGGTGTAGCCAAAAACATTCAGTACTTC	CASSPGGVAKNIQYF
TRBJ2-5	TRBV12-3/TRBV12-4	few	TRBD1	TGTGCCAGCAGTTTAGCTACCTTGGACAGGCTATACGGGACCCAGTACTTC	CASSLATLDRLYGTQYF
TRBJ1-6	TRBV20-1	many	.	TGCAGTGCTAGGTGGCAGGGAAACTCACCCCTCCACTTT	CSARWQGNSPLHF
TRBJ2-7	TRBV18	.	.	TGTGCCAGCTCATCCAGGGACTTTAGCTCCTACGAGCAGTACTTC	CASSSRDFSSYEQYF
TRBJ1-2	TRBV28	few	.	TGTGCCAGCAGTTACGCCTCCGGGGCACCCATCTATGGCTACACCTTC	CASSYASGAPIYGYTF
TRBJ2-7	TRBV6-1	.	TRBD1	TGTGCCAGCAGTGAAGGGACAGGTCCTACCTACGAGCAGTACTTC	CASSEGTGPTYEQYF
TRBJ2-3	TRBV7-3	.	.	TGTGCCAGCAGCGGCACGGACAGTGAGGCATACAATACGCAGTATTTT	CASSGTDSEAYNTQYF
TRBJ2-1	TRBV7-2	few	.	TGTGCCAGCAGCATAACCGGCCCAGGGAACAATGAGCAGTTCTTC	CASSITGPGNNEQFF
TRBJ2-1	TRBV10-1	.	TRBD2	TGCGCCAGCAGCAACAAGCGGGGGAACTCCTACAATGAGCAGTTCTTC	CASSNKRGNSYNEQFF
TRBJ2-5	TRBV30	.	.	TGTGCCTGGAATCCTCGAAAGACCCAGTACTTC	CAWNPRKTQYF
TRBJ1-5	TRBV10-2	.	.	TGCGCCAGCAGGAAACAGGCTAGCAATCAGCCCCAGCATTTT	CASRKQASNQPQHF
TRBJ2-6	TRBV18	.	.	TGTGCCAGCTCACAAACAGCCTCTGGGGCCAACGTCCTGACTTTC	CASSQTASGANVLTF